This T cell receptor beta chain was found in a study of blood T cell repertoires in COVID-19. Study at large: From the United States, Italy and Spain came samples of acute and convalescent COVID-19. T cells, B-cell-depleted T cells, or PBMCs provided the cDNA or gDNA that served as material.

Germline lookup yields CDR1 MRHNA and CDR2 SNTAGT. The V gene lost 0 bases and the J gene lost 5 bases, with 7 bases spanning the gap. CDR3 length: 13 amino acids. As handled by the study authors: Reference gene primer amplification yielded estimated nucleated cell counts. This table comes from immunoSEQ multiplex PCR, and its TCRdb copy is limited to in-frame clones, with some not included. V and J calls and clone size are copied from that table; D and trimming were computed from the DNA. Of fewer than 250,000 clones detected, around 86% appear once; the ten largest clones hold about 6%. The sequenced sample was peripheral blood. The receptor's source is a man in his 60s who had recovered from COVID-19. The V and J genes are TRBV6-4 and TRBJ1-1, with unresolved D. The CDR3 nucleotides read TGTGCCAGCAGTGACTCGAGGGATACTGAAGCTTTCTTT. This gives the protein CASSDSRDTEAFF.